The 14 T cell receptor beta chains below all came from one sample that was sequenced in a study of early T cells in non-severe SARS-CoV-2 infection. TCRdb re-analysed the 5' RACE reads in MiXCR, keeping a single row per CDR3 protein. The sample has about 48,000 distinct CDR3 sequences; 6% to 8% are singletons. The sequencing sample was made of whole blood. Receptors were obtained from an adult who was a healthcare worker with PCR-confirmed SARS-CoV-2 infection or an uninfected control (not recorded which).

This clonotype was observed at least ten times. V usage is TRBV27 and J usage is TRBJ2-1; TRBD2 agrees at 8 bases. CDR1 is MNHEY and CDR2 is SMNVEV in the germline V gene (reference sequence). Trimming took 5 bases from V and 5 from J; bases not matched to a gene: 8. This CDR3 spans 15 amino acids. For the CDR3, the DNA is TGTGCCAGCAGTCCCCGGGAGGGGCGGGACAATGAGCAGTTCTTC. This gives the protein CASSPREGRDNEQFF.

This sequence joins TRBV7-6 and TRBJ2-5; D may be TRBD1 or TRBD2 (5 bases each). Per germline, CDR1 SGHVS and CDR2 FNYEAQ. This CDR3 has 15 amino acids. V lost 4 bases to trimming and J lost 0 bases, with 12 bases between them. The CDR3 DNA reads as TGTGCCAGCAGCTCGACAGACTACTACCAAGAGACCCAGTACTTC. It codes for CASSSTDYYQETQYF.

The chain is built from TRBV20-1 and TRBJ1-5, with D perhaps TRBD1 (6 bases). Trimming pared 5 bases from V and 3 bases from J, leaving 11 bases between. Germline V CDR1 and CDR2: DFQATT, SNEGSKA (reference sequence). This CDR3 contains 13 residues. CDR3: CSASGDFNQPQHF. DNA for the CDR3: TGCAGTGCTTCAGGGGACTTCAATCAGCCCCAGCATTTT.

This clonotype was found many times. The chain combines TRBV20-1 with TRBJ1-2, with D perhaps matching TRBD1 (6 bases). This CDR3 contains 15 residues. Germline CDR1 is DFQATT and CDR2 is SNEGSKA (reference sequence). Trimming took 0 bases from V and 4 from J, leaving 15 bases between them. The CDR3 sequence is CSARDHTGWAYGYTF. Written as DNA, the CDR3 is TGCAGTGCTAGAGATCACACAGGGTGGGCCTATGGCTACACCTTC.

To note about this clonotype: An end of the junction does not agree with germline; a read error may underlie this. V usage is TRBV6-6 and J usage is TRBJ2-4; 8 bases agree with TRBD2. This CDR3 region has 11 residues. Germline assignment: CDR1 MNHNY and CDR2 SVGAGI (reference sequence). The CDR3: CASSSEAGASF. CDR3 nucleotide sequence: TGTGCCAGCAGTTCTGAAGCGGGGGCAAGCTTC.

This clonotype was seen ten or more times. V gene TRBV5-4 combines with J gene TRBJ2-1; D may correspond to TRBD1 or TRBD2 (6 bases each). CDR1 and CDR2 from the germline V gene are SGHNT and YYREEE (reference sequence). V was trimmed by 2 bases and J by 4 bases, leaving 7 bases between them. This CDR3 comprises 13 residues. The DNA for the CDR3 is TGTGCCAGCAGCTTAGGGGGGTACAATGAGCAGTTCTTC. Protein: CASSLGGYNEQFF.

This clonotype occurred many times. The chain uses TRBV11-2 and TRBJ1-1; 7 bases line up with TRBD1. This CDR3 comprises 15 residues. V trimming: 4 bases; J trimming: 1 base; junction bases outside the gene matches: 6. Germline-derived CDR1 and CDR2 are SGHAT and FQNNGV. For the CDR3, the DNA is TGTGCCAGCAGCTCCCTACAGGGGACGAACACTGAAGCTTTCTTT. Protein product: CASSSLQGTNTEAFF.

This clonotype occurred a few times. The V call is TRBV3-1, the J call TRBJ1-1; no clear D. The CDR3 covers 13 residues. Trimming shortened V by 1 base and J by 3 bases, and 6 bases separated the two germline ends. The germline CDR1 and CDR2 sequences are LGHDT and YNNKEL (reference sequence). CDR3 in DNA: TGTGCCAGCAGCCAAGGGACCTACACTGAAGCTTTCTTT. Translating it yields CASSQGTYTEAFF.

The chain employs TRBV6-1 and TRBJ2-2; 11 bases match TRBD2. Trimming took 6 bases from V and 7 from J; bases not matched to a gene: 13. The CDR3 length is 17 residues. Germline lookup yields CDR1 MNHNS and CDR2 SASEGT. CDR3 residues: CASREPRLAGSIGELFF. The DNA of the CDR3 is TGTGCCAGCAGGGAACCCCGACTAGCGGGGTCCATCGGGGAGCTGTTTTTT.

As concerns this clonotype: This may be a read error, as it is one base from a much larger clone. The V and J genes are TRBV20-1 and TRBJ2-2; the match to TRBD2 covers 8 bases. Germline lookup yields CDR1 DFQATT and CDR2 SNEGSKA (reference sequence). The CDR3 sequence is 15 residues long. The V gene end was trimmed by 8 bases and the J gene end by 3 bases; junction bases not matched to a gene: 11. The CDR3 spells CSTIPIAGYTGELFF. In nucleotides, the CDR3 is TGCAGTACCATCCCCATAGCGGGGTACACCGGGGAGCTGTTTTTT.

The gene calls are TRBV28 and TRBJ2-2; 7 bases line up with TRBD1. From germline, CDR1 is MDHEN and CDR2 SYDVKM. J lost 5 bases, V lost 3 bases, and 9 bases had no gene match. The CDR3 extends over 16 amino acids. The CDR3 region is CASSFPGQADTGELFF. DNA for the CDR3: TGTGCCAGCAGTTTTCCCGGACAGGCTGATACCGGGGAGCTGTTTTTT. Based on the CDR3 plus reference TRBV28 and TRBJ2-2, the full variable domain is DVKVTQSSRYLVKRTGEKVFLECVQDMDHENMFWYRQDPGLGLRLIYFSYDVKMKEKGDIPEGYSVSREKKERFSLILESASTNQTSMYLCASSFPGQADTGELFFGEGSRLTVL.

This clonotype was detected many times. This sequence joins TRBV7-9 and TRBJ2-3; D uncertain. The CDR3 spans 16 residues. V lost 2 bases to trimming and J lost 0 bases, with 12 bases between them. The V gene's germline CDR1 is SEHNR and CDR2 FQNEAQ (reference sequence). The CDR3 loop is CASSLSPLVSTDTQYF. As DNA, the CDR3 is TGTGCCAGCAGCTTAAGTCCCCTAGTTAGCACAGATACGCAGTATTTT.

This chain uses TRBV11-1 with TRBJ2-4, with 7 bases fitting TRBD1. Looked up from germline, CDR1 is SGHAT and CDR2 is FQDESV (reference sequence). The length of the CDR3 is 17 residues. The V gene end was trimmed by 3 bases and the J gene end by 1 base; junction bases not matched to a gene: 9. Here the CDR3 DNA reads TGTGCCAGCAGCTTTTTCGGGACAGCTAGCGCCAAAAACATTCAGTACTTC. It translates to CASSFFGTASAKNIQYF.

This clonotype was detected ten times or more. CDR3 in DNA: TGTGCCAGCAGCCAACTGGACAGGTTTCCCAAAAACATTCAGTACTTC. As protein: CASSQLDRFPKNIQYF. The chain uses TRBV3-1 and TRBJ2-4; 7 bases are shared with TRBD1. The germline gives CDR1 LGHDT, CDR2 YNNKEL (reference sequence). CDR3 size: 16 residues. After removal of 2 bases from V and 2 bases from J, the junction contained 6 bases not matched to a gene.